This T cell receptor (beta chain) comes out of a study of T cells in women clearing cervical HPV infection. Across the whole study: Controls gave blood once infection was undetectable; cases at lesion identification.

Study-wide findings and caveats: Effector/memory and HPV-specific T cells were not isolated, and association timing is unknown. Cases and controls were distinguished at AUC approximately 0.81 by richness and V genes.

Clones were sequenced by immunoSEQ multiplex PCR, and TCRdb holds only the in-frame ones, with some missing. Seen in this sample are tens of thousands of clones; the ten most common clones hold just over 6%. About this clone itself: Its specificity is unknown. The CDR3 end lies 3 residues beyond the end of the read and is filled in from the germline J gene.

Trimming took 8 bases from V and 6 from J; bases not matched to a gene: 11. Germline assignment: CDR1 MNHEY and CDR2 SMNVEV (reference sequence). The CDR3 runs 14 residues. This TCR was sampled from a woman between 18 and 75 years old with a cervical HPV16 infection that either progressed to CIN3+ or cleared (not recorded which). The chain has TRBV27 and TRBJ2-3, with 7 bases fitting TRBD1. Sequencing was performed on blood buffy coat. CDR3 DNA, as far as it was read: TGTGCCAGCTCACTGGGACAGCTTGCGGATACG. This codes for CASSLGQLADT. The entire CDR3 protein is CASSLGQLADTQYF.